This is a list of T cell receptor beta chains from one sample in a study of blood T cell repertoires in COVID-19. Using immunoSEQ multiplex PCR, the repertoire was profiled, and TCRdb retains in-frame clones only, with some absent. The repertoire holds some 150,000 clones, around 87% seen once, with around 8.3% in the top ten. The specimen sequenced was peripheral blood. All receptors come from a woman aged 45-65 years with active or convalescent COVID-19. Both conserved end residues are part of each CDR3. D genes are given only for firm matches. A row's size may be missing; if present it is once, few, many or a size class.

CDR3 protein: CASSPRQGASGEQFF
CDR3 DNA: TGCGCCAGCAGCCCCCGGCAGGGGGCATCTGGTGAGCAGTTCTTC
clone size: -
D gene: TRBD1
J gene: TRBJ2-1
V gene: TRBV5-1

CDR3 protein: CATQDSTDTQYF
CDR3 DNA: TGTGCCACCCAGGATAGCACAGATACGCAGTATTTT
clone size: -
D gene: -
J gene: TRBJ2-3
V gene: TRBV27

CDR3 protein: CASSYQLGPQYF
CDR3 DNA: TGCGCCAGCAGCTACCAGTTGGGGCCGCAGTATTTT
clone size: -
D gene: -
J gene: TRBJ2-3
V gene: TRBV4-3

CDR3 protein: CASSETVTGSGANVLTF
CDR3 DNA: TGTGCCAGCAGCGAAACGGTAACAGGCTCTGGGGCCAACGTCCTGACTTTC
clone size: -
D gene: -
J gene: TRBJ2-6
V gene: TRBV9

CDR3 protein: CASSPEGLAGLETQYF
CDR3 DNA: TGCGCCAGCAGCCCCGAGGGACTAGCGGGTTTGGAGACCCAGTACTTC
clone size: -
D gene: TRBD2
J gene: TRBJ2-5
V gene: TRBV4-1

CDR3 protein: CAISEAAGRYTGELFF
CDR3 DNA: TGTGCCATCAGTGAGGCGGCAGGGCGATACACCGGGGAGCTGTTTTTT
clone size: -
D gene: -
J gene: TRBJ2-2
V gene: TRBV10-3

CDR3 protein: CASSLRKQGARYSNQPQHF
CDR3 DNA: TGTGCCAGTAGCCTTCGAAAACAGGGGGCTCGGTATAGCAATCAGCCCCAGCATTTT
clone size: -
D gene: TRBD1
J gene: TRBJ1-5
V gene: TRBV19

CDR3 protein: CASSVGTGRVKGYTF
CDR3 DNA: TGTGCCAGCAGCGTAGGGACAGGAAGGGTTAAGGGCTACACCTTC
clone size: -
D gene: TRBD1
J gene: TRBJ1-2
V gene: TRBV9

CDR3 protein: CASGPGNQPQHF
CDR3 DNA: TGTGCCAGCGGTCCAGGGAATCAGCCCCAGCATTTT
clone size: -
D gene: -
J gene: TRBJ1-5
V gene: TRBV9

CDR3 protein: CASSLAGHETYNEQFF
CDR3 DNA: TGTGCCAGCAGCTTAGCGGGGCATGAAACGTACAATGAGCAGTTCTTC
clone size: once
D gene: TRBD2
J gene: TRBJ2-1
V gene: TRBV27

CDR3 protein: CASSLSITTGLNIQYF
CDR3 DNA: TGTGCCAGCAGCTTAAGCATAACTACAGGGCTAAACATTCAGTACTTC
clone size: -
D gene: -
J gene: TRBJ2-4
V gene: TRBV7-2

CDR3 protein: CASSLGQGMNTEAFF
CDR3 DNA: TGCGCCAGCAGCTTGGGGCAGGGAATGAACACTGAAGCTTTCTTT
clone size: few
D gene: -
J gene: TRBJ1-1
V gene: TRBV5-1

CDR3 protein: CASGGQESSYNEQFF
CDR3 DNA: TGTGCCAGCGGGGGCCAAGAAAGCTCCTACAATGAGCAGTTCTTC
clone size: -
D gene: -
J gene: TRBJ2-1
V gene: TRBV2

CDR3 protein: CALKTGGGYGYTF
CDR3 DNA: TGTGCCTTGAAGACAGGGGGCGGCTATGGCTACACCTTC
clone size: -
D gene: TRBD1
J gene: TRBJ1-2
V gene: TRBV30

CDR3 protein: CASSLGQGKDTQYF
CDR3 DNA: TGCGCCAGCAGCTTAGGACAGGGGAAAGATACGCAGTATTTT
clone size: few
D gene: TRBD1
J gene: TRBJ2-3
V gene: TRBV5-1

CDR3 protein: CASSVSVKGQTGELFF
CDR3 DNA: TGTGCCAGCAGTGTCTCGGTAAAGGGGCAGACCGGGGAGCTGTTTTTT
clone size: -
D gene: -
J gene: TRBJ2-2
V gene: TRBV2

CDR3 protein: CASSIGEITGELFF
CDR3 DNA: TGTGCCAGTAGTATTGGGGAGATCACCGGGGAGCTGTTTTTT
clone size: -
D gene: -
J gene: TRBJ2-2
V gene: TRBV19

CDR3 protein: CASSSPGGYGYTF
CDR3 DNA: TGTGCCAGCAGTTCTCCAGGGGGGTATGGCTACACCTTC
clone size: -
D gene: TRBD1
J gene: TRBJ1-2
V gene: TRBV28

CDR3 protein: CASSQDRRAQAFF
CDR3 DNA: TGCGCCAGCAGCCAAGATCGAAGAGCACAAGCTTTCTTT
clone size: -
D gene: -
J gene: TRBJ1-1
V gene: TRBV4-3

CDR3 protein: CASSVGQPTETQYF
CDR3 DNA: TGTGCCAGCAGCGTCGGACAGCCAACAGAAACCCAGTACTTC
clone size: -
D gene: -
J gene: TRBJ2-5
V gene: TRBV9

CDR3 protein: CASSLRTFSSGANVLTF
CDR3 DNA: TGCGCCAGCAGCCTTCGGACATTTAGCTCTGGGGCCAACGTCCTGACTTTC
clone size: few
D gene: -
J gene: TRBJ2-6
V gene: TRBV5-1

CDR3 protein: CATGLAVSSYEQYF
CDR3 DNA: TGTGCCACGGGACTAGCGGTGAGCTCCTACGAGCAGTACTTC
clone size: -
D gene: TRBD2
J gene: TRBJ2-7
V gene: TRBV6-5

CDR3 protein: CASGSRTSGGVTQYF
CDR3 DNA: TGCGCCAGCGGGTCAAGGACTAGCGGGGGGGTGACCCAGTACTTC
clone size: -
D gene: TRBD2
J gene: TRBJ2-5
V gene: TRBV5-1

CDR3 protein: CASSEFVGRRSPLHF
CDR3 DNA: TGTGCCAGCAGTGAGTTTGTAGGGAGGCGATCACCCCTCCACTTT
clone size: -
D gene: -
J gene: TRBJ1-6
V gene: TRBV6-1

CDR3 protein: CASSPPGSGSEKLFF
CDR3 DNA: TGTGCCAGCAGTCCTCCGGGATCCGGGTCAGAAAAACTGTTTTTT
clone size: -
D gene: -
J gene: TRBJ1-4
V gene: TRBV7-2

CDR3 protein: CASSSGTGGTEAFF
CDR3 DNA: TGTGCCAGCAGTTCCGGGACAGGGGGCACTGAAGCTTTCTTT
clone size: -
D gene: TRBD1
J gene: TRBJ1-1
V gene: TRBV6-5

CDR3 protein: CASSVANYGYTF
CDR3 DNA: TGTGCCAGCAGCGTCGCTAACTATGGCTACACCTTC
clone size: -
D gene: -
J gene: TRBJ1-2
V gene: TRBV6-2/TRBV6-3

CDR3 protein: CASSLDRPREQFF
CDR3 DNA: TGTGCCAGCAGTTTAGACAGACCCCGTGAGCAGTTCTTC
clone size: few
D gene: -
J gene: TRBJ2-1
V gene: TRBV27

CDR3 protein: CASSLRGGHEKLFF
CDR3 DNA: TGTGCCAGCAGCCTCAGGGGAGGGCATGAAAAACTGTTTTTT
clone size: -
D gene: -
J gene: TRBJ1-4
V gene: TRBV13

CDR3 protein: CASSPNLPQGGQPQHF
CDR3 DNA: TGTGCCAGCTCACCCAATTTGCCGCAGGGAGGACAGCCCCAGCATTTT
clone size: -
D gene: -
J gene: TRBJ1-5
V gene: TRBV18

CDR3 protein: CAWKRTGGNSPLHF
CDR3 DNA: TGTGCCTGGAAAAGAACCGGGGGAAATTCACCCCTCCACTTT
clone size: -
D gene: -
J gene: TRBJ1-6
V gene: TRBV30

CDR3 protein: CSVGGQAGQPQHF
CDR3 DNA: TGCAGCGTGGGGGGACAGGCGGGCCAGCCCCAGCATTTT
clone size: -
D gene: TRBD1
J gene: TRBJ1-5
V gene: TRBV29-1

CDR3 protein: CASTHARNNEQFF
CDR3 DNA: TGTGCCAGCACCCATGCCAGAAACAATGAGCAGTTCTTC
clone size: -
D gene: -
J gene: TRBJ2-1
V gene: TRBV7-2

CDR3 protein: CASSSGTGNGYTF
CDR3 DNA: TGTGCCAGCAGTTCCGGGACAGGGAATGGCTACACCTTC
clone size: -
D gene: TRBD1
J gene: TRBJ1-2
V gene: TRBV28

CDR3 protein: CASSLKQGHEQYF
CDR3 DNA: TGTGCCAGCAGCTTAAAACAGGGACACGAGCAGTACTTC
clone size: few
D gene: -
J gene: TRBJ2-7
V gene: TRBV13

CDR3 protein: CASSLGTGLNTEAFF
CDR3 DNA: TGTGCCAGCAGCTTAGGGACAGGTTTAAACACTGAAGCTTTCTTT
clone size: -
D gene: TRBD1
J gene: TRBJ1-1
V gene: TRBV7-9

CDR3 protein: CAIRDSLYGYTF
CDR3 DNA: TGTGCCATCCGGGACAGCTTATATGGCTACACCTTC
clone size: -
D gene: TRBD1
J gene: TRBJ1-2
V gene: TRBV28

CDR3 protein: CASSLGGTGGYNEQFF
CDR3 DNA: TGTGCCAGCAGCTTAGGAGGGACAGGAGGCTACAATGAGCAGTTCTTC
clone size: -
D gene: TRBD1
J gene: TRBJ2-1
V gene: TRBV11-3

CDR3 protein: CASSLDRLLAEAFF
CDR3 DNA: TGTGCCAGCAGCTTAGACAGGCTATTGGCTGAAGCTTTCTTT
clone size: -
D gene: -
J gene: TRBJ1-1
V gene: TRBV11-2

CDR3 protein: CATSSTGAGTYNEQFF
CDR3 DNA: TGTGCCACCAGCAGTACTGGGGCAGGGACTTACAATGAGCAGTTCTTC
clone size: once
D gene: -
J gene: TRBJ2-1
V gene: TRBV15

CDR3 protein: CASSPVPLTGSYGYTF
CDR3 DNA: TGCGCCAGCAGCCCCGTCCCCCTGACAGGGAGTTATGGCTACACCTTC
clone size: -
D gene: TRBD1
J gene: TRBJ1-2
V gene: TRBV4-1

CDR3 protein: CASSPNRGEQYF
CDR3 DNA: TGTGCCAGCAGCCCCAACAGGGGCGAGCAGTACTTC
clone size: -
D gene: TRBD1
J gene: TRBJ2-7
V gene: TRBV5-8

CDR3 protein: CASSQDKIDTQYF
CDR3 DNA: TGCGCCAGCAGCCAAGATAAAATAGATACGCAGTATTTT
clone size: -
D gene: -
J gene: TRBJ2-3
V gene: TRBV4-1

CDR3 protein: CSAYRQEVFTNTEAFF
CDR3 DNA: TGCAGCGCGTATAGACAGGAAGTCTTTACAAACACTGAAGCTTTCTTT
clone size: few
D gene: -
J gene: TRBJ1-1
V gene: TRBV29-1

CDR3 protein: CAWTAGGPYGELFF
CDR3 DNA: TGTGCCTGGACCGCGGGCGGGCCATACGGGGAGCTGTTTTTT
clone size: -
D gene: -
J gene: TRBJ2-2
V gene: TRBV30

CDR3 protein: CASSRQGSVETQYF
CDR3 DNA: TGTGCCAGCAGCCGACAGGGTTCAGTAGAGACCCAGTACTTC
clone size: once
D gene: TRBD1
J gene: TRBJ2-5
V gene: TRBV28

CDR3 protein: CASSFVRVHQPQHF
CDR3 DNA: TGTGCCAGCAGTTTCGTCAGGGTCCACCAGCCCCAGCATTTT
clone size: -
D gene: -
J gene: TRBJ1-5
V gene: TRBV28

CDR3 protein: CASNRGRGGYTF
CDR3 DNA: TGTGCCAGTAACAGGGGGCGAGGTGGCTACACCTTC
clone size: -
D gene: TRBD1
J gene: TRBJ1-2
V gene: TRBV19

CDR3 protein: CASSLGGRSDEKLFF
CDR3 DNA: TGTGCCAGCAGCTTAGGCGGGCGAAGCGATGAAAAACTGTTTTTT
clone size: -
D gene: -
J gene: TRBJ1-4
V gene: TRBV7-2

CDR3 protein: CASSQGSGNQPQHF
CDR3 DNA: TGTGCCAGCAGCCAAGGCAGTGGCAATCAGCCCCAGCATTTT
clone size: -
D gene: -
J gene: TRBJ1-5
V gene: TRBV14

CDR3 protein: CATSVSTGFGTEAFF
CDR3 DNA: TGTGCCACCAGCGTTTCGACAGGGTTCGGCACTGAAGCTTTCTTT
clone size: -
D gene: TRBD1
J gene: TRBJ1-1
V gene: TRBV24-1

CDR3 protein: CASSWVGQVPDEQYF
CDR3 DNA: TGTGCCAGCAGTTGGGTTGGACAGGTTCCCGACGAGCAGTACTTC
clone size: once
D gene: TRBD1
J gene: TRBJ2-7
V gene: TRBV27

CDR3 protein: CASSIQGPNSGANVLTF
CDR3 DNA: TGTGCCAGTAGTATCCAGGGCCCCAATTCTGGGGCCAACGTCCTGACTTTC
clone size: once
D gene: -
J gene: TRBJ2-6
V gene: TRBV19